Included here is one T cell receptor (beta chain) sequence, with context. This entry comes from a study of CD8+ T cells in alopecia areata. V lost 5 bases, J lost 3 bases, and 14 bases lay in between. Germline V lookup: CDR1 MNHEY, CDR2 SMNVEV (reference sequence). The CDR3 runs to 15 residues. Extracted RNA was reverse transcribed into cDNA, the sequencing template. Libraries were prepared by immunoSEQ multiplex PCR; TCRdb keeps only in-frame clonotypes and omits some of them. The top ten hold about 0.88% of the sample, which has hundreds of thousands of clones, roughly 60% seen once. Regarding treatment: oral pan-JAK inhibitor, 5-10 mg twice daily.

The source was CD4+ T cells sorted from blood, collected around week 54, from a patient treated with tofacitinib. This sequence originates from a human donor with alopecia areata. V is TRBV27 and J is TRBJ1-5; TRBD1 might be the D (5 bases). The DNA for the CDR3 is TGTGCCAGCAGTCAAACAGGTTTCGCCAATCAGCCCCAGCATTTT. Its translation: CASSQTGFANQPQHF.